These 29 T cell receptor beta chains share one sample of origin, sequenced in a study of T cell repertoires in cytomegalovirus infection. No antigens are known for them. TCRdb processed the reads anew with MiXCR; each CDR3 protein has one entry. The sample gives 830,000 or so distinct CDR3 sequences, about 30% of which show up once; 9.5% to 15% is in the top ten. The sequencing used cultured CD8+ T cells from PBMCs, collected from culture after CMV antigen stimulation. All receptors come from a human donor in good health (CMV status not recorded). Some clones in this sample may be carry-over from other donors' samples.

This clonotype was observed a few times. V is TRBV12-3 or TRBV12-4 and J is TRBJ1-1; D gene unclear. There are 15 residues in the CDR3. The V and J ends lost 3 bases and 6 bases respectively, with 17 bases between them. The CDR3 sequence is CASSLGSPVIAEAFF. The CDR3, as DNA: TGTGCCAGCAGTTTGGGAAGTCCGGTTATCGCTGAAGCTTTCTTT.

There are many counts of this clonotype. The chain joins TRBV7-8 to TRBJ2-3; D might be TRBD2 (6 bases). Looked up from germline, CDR1 is SGHVS and CDR2 is FQNEAQ. The CDR3 is 14 amino acids. V dropped 5 bases and J dropped 3 bases, with 12 bases sitting between them. The CDR3 nucleotides read TGTGCCAGCAGCCCGCGGGAAACTACAGATACGCAGTATTTT. It encodes CASSPRETTDTQYF.

This clonotype was observed a single time. The rearrangement joins TRBV9 to TRBJ2-1; possibly TRBD2 for D (5 bases). CDR1 is SGDLS and CDR2 is YYNGEE in the germline V gene. Trimming left V 4 bases short and J 2 bases short, with 16 bases between. The CDR3 totals 16 residues. CDR3: CASSPPRSGPYNEQFF. The CDR3 DNA reads as TGTGCCAGCAGCCCCCCCCGGAGCGGTCCCTACAATGAGCAGTTCTTC.

This CDR3 is CASSQDPSGFWNEQFF. For the CDR3, the DNA is TGTGCCAGCAGCCAAGACCCTAGCGGGTTTTGGAATGAGCAGTTCTTC. The V gene is TRBV3-1, the J gene TRBJ2-1; 8 bases match TRBD2. The CDR3 runs to 16 residues. The germline gives CDR1 LGHDT, CDR2 YNNKEL (reference sequence). Germline trimming cut 0 bases from V and 7 bases from J; bases unmatched to any gene: 8.

The chain uses TRBV28 and TRBJ2-5; D perhaps matches TRBD2 (7 bases). This CDR3 has 14 amino acids. Germline-derived CDR1 and CDR2 are MDHEN and SYDVKM. V was pared by 7 bases and J by 10 bases, with 22 bases between. For the CDR3, the DNA is TGTGCCAGCAACCCAAGGGGGGGGCTAAGGATCCAGTACTTC. This sequence encodes CASNPRGGLRIQYF.

The table lists this clonotype with a few counts. CDR3 amino acids: CASSQGGGITDTQYF. The CDR3, as DNA: TGTGCCAGCAGCCAAGGGGGTGGCATCACAGATACGCAGTATTTT. This sequence joins TRBV3-1 and TRBJ2-3; D is ambiguous. The length of the CDR3 is 15 residues. Germline-derived CDR1 and CDR2 are LGHDT and YNNKEL (reference sequence). Trimming cost V 1 base and J 2 bases, with 10 bases left between them.

This chain links TRBV12-3 or TRBV12-4 with TRBJ1-4; no clear D. Trimming took off 3 bases at V and 4 bases at J, with 12 bases between the two ends. CDR3 length equals 15 residues. CDR3 in DNA: TGTGCCAGCAGTTTGGTTGAGGGCTTTAATGAAAAACTGTTTTTT. Translating it yields CASSLVEGFNEKLFF.

This clonotype was counted many times. The CDR3 DNA reads TGTGCCAGCAGCTTAGTCGCCAGGGCCCGGGGTACAGATACGCAGTATTTT. As protein: CASSLVARARGTDTQYF. V is TRBV7-6 and J is TRBJ2-3, with D perhaps TRBD1 or TRBD2 (5 bases each). The CDR3 covers 17 residues. The V end lost 1 base, the J end lost 3 bases, and 17 bases lay between the germline ends. CDR1 and CDR2 (germline): SGHVS, FNYEAQ.

This clonotype has just a few counts. The V call is TRBV7-9, the J call TRBJ1-1; TRBD1 matches 9 bases. Germline CDR1 SEHNR, CDR2 FQNEAQ (reference sequence). J lost 5 bases, V lost 6 bases, and 4 bases had no gene match. There are 13 residues in the CDR3. The CDR3 DNA follows: TGTGCCAGCAGAGACAGGGGGATTACTGAAGCTTTCTTT. This translates into CASRDRGITEAFF.

A word on this clonotype: A much larger clone lies a single base off, so this may be a read error. The rearrangement links TRBV7-8 to TRBJ2-1; 7 bases fit TRBD1. The ends lost 3 bases at V and 3 bases at J; junction bases unmatched: 8. The CDR3 has 16 residues. The germline V gene has CDR1 SGHVS and CDR2 FQNEAQ. The CDR3 region is CASSLPVQGRYNEQFF. CDR3 bases: TGTGCCAGCAGCTTGCCGGTACAGGGGCGCTACAATGAGCAGTTCTTC.

The gene calls are TRBV15 and TRBJ2-1; 9 positions agree with TRBD1. Per germline, CDR1 LNHNV and CDR2 YYDKDF (reference sequence). CDR3 length: 17 amino acids. Trimming took 0 bases from V and 4 from J; bases not matched to a gene: 7. This CDR3 reads CATSRDPQDRGYNEQFF. The CDR3 DNA reads as TGTGCCACCAGCAGAGATCCTCAGGACAGGGGATACAATGAGCAGTTCTTC.

This clonotype occurred a few times. The chain links TRBV7-9 to TRBJ2-7; no definite D call. Deletions cut 5 bases from V and 6 bases from J, with 14 bases between. Germline V lookup: CDR1 SEHNR, CDR2 FQNEAQ (reference sequence). This CDR3 is 13 amino acids long. CDR3 bases: TGTGCCAGCAGCGAACGGGCATTGAGCGAGCAGTACGTC. It encodes CASSERALSEQYV.

This rearrangement joins TRBV20-1 to TRBJ2-4, with 8 bases identical to TRBD2. The V segment lost 7 bases and the J segment 4 bases; nucleotides outside the gene matches: 12. Germline V CDR1 and CDR2: DFQATT, SNEGSKA (reference sequence). This CDR3 contains 15 residues. In nucleotides, the CDR3 is TGCAGTGGGTTCCCCCGGGGGGGCCTAAAAAACATTCAGTACTTC. This sequence encodes CSGFPRGGLKNIQYF.

This clonotype is a singleton in its sample. The chain recombines TRBV2 with TRBJ2-2; D possibly corresponds to TRBD1 (5 bases). The CDR3 is made up of 13 amino acids. The V end lost 7 bases, the J end lost 4 bases, and 10 bases lay between the germline ends. CDR1 and CDR2 from the germline V gene are SNHLY and FYNNEI. Here the CDR3 reads CASKGALTGELFF. In DNA form, the CDR3 reads TGTGCCAGCAAAGGGGCGCTCACCGGGGAGCTGTTTTTT.

This rearrangement joins TRBV12-5 to TRBJ2-5; D not resolved. The CDR3 length is 14 residues. CDR1 and CDR2 (germline): LGHNT, FRNRAP. Trimming took off 7 bases at V and 2 bases at J, with 14 bases between the two ends. The CDR3: CASAPSHAQETQYF. The CDR3 DNA follows: TGTGCTAGTGCCCCCTCCCACGCGCAAGAGACCCAGTACTTC.

The rearrangement joins TRBV2 to TRBJ2-5, with 7 bases that match TRBD2. The CDR3 sequence is 16 residues long. Germline V gene lookup returns CDR1 SNHLY and CDR2 FYNNEI. With 6 bases clipped from V and 0 bases from J, the junction kept 10 bases outside the gene matches. The CDR3 DNA reads as TGTGCCAGCAGGTCTCTCTCCCTAGCGGACCAAGAGACCCAGTACTTC. Translated, it gives CASRSLSLADQETQYF.

The chain joins TRBV7-6 to TRBJ1-1; a possible D gene is TRBD1 (6 bases). Between the trimmed V and J ends, which lost 3 bases and 3 bases, there was a span of 11 bases. CDR1 and CDR2 (germline): SGHVS, FNYEAQ. The length of the CDR3 is 14 residues. The CDR3 spells CASSLESGDTEAFF. The CDR3 DNA follows: TGTGCCAGCAGCTTGGAGTCAGGGGACACTGAAGCTTTCTTT.

The rearrangement joins TRBV2 to TRBJ1-5; D perhaps matches TRBD1 (6 bases). This CDR3 region has 15 residues. CDR1 and CDR2 (germline): SNHLY, FYNNEI. V was pared by 3 bases and J by 0 bases, with 9 bases between. The CDR3 spells CASSDFRGSNQPQHF. CDR3 DNA sequence: TGTGCCAGCAGTGACTTCAGGGGTAGCAATCAGCCCCAGCATTTT.

This clonotype was found a few times. The chain is built from TRBV19 and TRBJ1-1; TRBD1 might be the D (6 bases). Trimming removed 5 bases at V and 4 bases at J, with 11 bases between. CDR1 is LNHDA, CDR2 SQIVND, per germline (reference sequence). The CDR3 has 13 amino acids. CDR3 bases: TGTGCCAGTAGTCGGGGGGCTGGCACTGAAGCTTTCTTT. This sequence encodes CASSRGAGTEAFF.

This rearrangement joins TRBV20-1 to TRBJ1-2; D might be TRBD1 (6 bases). V was cut by 1 base and J by 3 bases, with 12 bases left in between. The length of the CDR3 is 14 residues. Germline V CDR1 and CDR2: DFQATT, SNEGSKA (reference sequence). The DNA for the CDR3 is TGCAGTGCTAGAGGACCAGGGGTTGACTATGGCTACACCTTC. Translating gives CSARGPGVDYGYTF.

This clonotype was seen more than once but under ten times. The V call is TRBV7-6, the J call TRBJ2-2; 12 bases line up with TRBD1. This CDR3 is 18 amino acids long. Germline V gene data show CDR1 as SGHVS and CDR2 as FNYEAQ. V lost 3 bases to trimming and J lost 6 bases; unmatched junction nucleotides: 11. CDR3 sequence: CASSFSGTGGAFSGELFF. The CDR3 DNA sequence: TGTGCCAGCAGCTTCTCCGGGACAGGGGGCGCGTTTTCCGGGGAGCTGTTTTTT.

Points on this clonotype: This clone may be a read error of a much larger clone one base away. The J gene is TRBJ2-7, the V gene TRBV7-9; D possibly corresponds to TRBD1 (6 bases). The germline V gene has CDR1 SEHNR and CDR2 FQNEAQ (reference sequence). The CDR3 has 13 amino acids. V was trimmed by 4 bases and J by 3 bases, leaving 10 bases between them. The CDR3 loop reads CASSSGVFYEQYV. Here the CDR3 DNA reads TGTGCCAGCAGCTCAGGGGTCTTCTACGAGCAGTACGTC.

This chain connects TRBV10-3 to TRBJ1-1; a weak D match, TRBD1 (6 bases). The CDR3 runs to 15 residues. The germline V and J ends were trimmed by 2 bases and 2 bases, with 12 bases remaining between them. Per germline, CDR1 ENHRY and CDR2 SYGVKD. This CDR3 reads CAISERAGDNTEAFF. For the CDR3, the DNA is TGTGCCATCAGTGAGCGGGCAGGGGACAACACTGAAGCTTTCTTT.

The rearrangement joins TRBV7-9 to TRBJ1-4, with D possibly being TRBD1 (5 bases). CDR3 size: 14 residues. Germline V gene data show CDR1 as SEHNR and CDR2 as FQNEAQ (reference sequence). V lost 3 bases, J lost 10 bases, and 15 bases lay in between. CDR3 in DNA: TGTGCCAGCAGCTTTGGGATGCCGGGGCCAAAACTGTTTTTT. Translating it yields CASSFGMPGPKLFF.

This clonotype was picked up a small number of times. The rearrangement uses TRBV27 and TRBJ2-3; TRBD2 matches at 7 bases. Germline V gene sequence: CDR1 MNHEY, CDR2 SMNVEV (reference sequence). Trimming removed 3 bases from V and 2 bases from J; junction bases left unmatched: 5. This CDR3 has 15 amino acids. CDR3 nucleotides: TGTGCCAGCAGTTTTTTGGGGGGGGACACAGATACGCAGTATTTT. Translation gives CASSFLGGDTDTQYF.

This clonotype was counted at least ten times. V usage is TRBV4-1 and J usage is TRBJ1-1, with 8 bases fitting TRBD1. Germline V gene lookup returns CDR1 MGHRA and CDR2 YSYEKL. The junction had 2 bases not matched to a gene; V was cut back by 4 bases and J by 4 bases. This CDR3 is built from 13 residues. Here the CDR3 DNA reads TGCGCCAGCAGCCGGCAGGGGGCCACTGAAGCTTTCTTT. It encodes CASSRQGATEAFF.

This clonotype was picked up many times. In DNA form, the CDR3 reads TGTGCCAGCAGACCCGGGACAGGGGTTTACTATGGCTACACCTTC. Protein: CASRPGTGVYYGYTF. The chain has TRBV7-2 and TRBJ1-2; 10 bases fit TRBD1. Germline values: CDR1 SGHTA, CDR2 FQGNSA. J lost 3 bases, V lost 6 bases, and 7 bases had no gene match. The CDR3 is 15 residues long. Full variable domain (remainder filled in from reference TRBV7-2 and TRBJ1-2): GAGVSQSPSNKVTEKGKDVELRCDPISGHTALYWYRQSLGQGLEFLIYFQGNSAPDKSGLPSDRFSAERTGGSVSTLTIQRTQQEDSAVYLCASRPGTGVYYGYTFGSGTRLTVV.

CDR3 nucleotide sequence: TGCGCCAGCAGCCCTATCTGGGGGGCACCCAAAGAGACCCAGTACTTC. Translating it yields CASSPIWGAPKETQYF. The gene calls are TRBV4-1 and TRBJ2-5; D tentatively fits TRBD1 or TRBD2 (6 bases each). V lost 4 bases to trimming and J lost 3 bases, with 18 bases between them. This CDR3 has 16 amino acids. Germline-derived CDR1 and CDR2 are MGHRA and YSYEKL.

This clonotype was counted a single time. One base away lies a much larger clone, so this may be a sequencing read error. V gene TRBV7-2 combines with J gene TRBJ1-2; D may be TRBD1 (5 bases). CDR1 and CDR2 (germline): SGHTA, FQGNSA. The CDR3 is made up of 15 amino acids. Trimming removed 4 bases at V and 3 bases at J, with 15 bases between. CDR3 nucleotides: TGTACCAGCAGCTCGCCCGGACAAGCCCACTATGGCTACACCTTC. Protein: CTSSSPGQAHYGYTF.